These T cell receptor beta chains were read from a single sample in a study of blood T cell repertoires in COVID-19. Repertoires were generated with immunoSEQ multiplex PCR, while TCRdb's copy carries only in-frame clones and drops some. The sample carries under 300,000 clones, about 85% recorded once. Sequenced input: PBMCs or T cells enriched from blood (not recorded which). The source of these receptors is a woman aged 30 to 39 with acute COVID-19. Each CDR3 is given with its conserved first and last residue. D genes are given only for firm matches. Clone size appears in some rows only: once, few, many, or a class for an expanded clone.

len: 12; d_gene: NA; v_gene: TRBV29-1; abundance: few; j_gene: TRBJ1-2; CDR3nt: TGCAGCGCCGCAGGGGATACCTATGGCTACACCTTC; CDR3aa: CSAAGDTYGYTF
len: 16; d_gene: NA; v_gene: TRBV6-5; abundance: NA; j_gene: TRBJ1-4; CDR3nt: TGTGCCAGCAGTTACGGCCTGCGGGGCTCTAATGAAAAACTGTTTTTT; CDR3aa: CASSYGLRGSNEKLFF
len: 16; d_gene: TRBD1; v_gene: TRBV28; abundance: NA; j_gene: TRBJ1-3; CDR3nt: TGTGCCAGCAGTTTTAGGACAGGGGGTTTCGGAAACACCATATATTTT; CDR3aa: CASSFRTGGFGNTIYF
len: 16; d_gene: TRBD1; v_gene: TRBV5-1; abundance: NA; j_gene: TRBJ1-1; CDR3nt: TGCGCCAGCAGCTTGGAAGGAGGGGGCGTTAACACTGAAGCTTTCTTT; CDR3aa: CASSLEGGGVNTEAFF
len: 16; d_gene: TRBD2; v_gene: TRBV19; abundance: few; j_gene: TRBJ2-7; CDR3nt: TGTGCCAGTAGTCTGGTAGGCGCGGGGGAGACCTACGAGCAGTACTTC; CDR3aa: CASSLVGAGETYEQYF
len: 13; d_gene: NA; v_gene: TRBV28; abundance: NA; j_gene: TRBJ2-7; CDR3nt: TGTGCCAGCAGCCTAACTAGTCTGTACGAGCAGTACTTC; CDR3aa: CASSLTSLYEQYF
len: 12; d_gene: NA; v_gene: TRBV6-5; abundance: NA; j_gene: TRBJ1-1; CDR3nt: TGTGCCAGCAGCCGGGGGGACACTGAAGCTTTCTTT; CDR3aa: CASSRGDTEAFF
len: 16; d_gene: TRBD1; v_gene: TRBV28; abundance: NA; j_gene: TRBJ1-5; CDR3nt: TGTGCCAGCAGTTCCCTGGGACAGGGGATAAATCAGCCCCAGCATTTT; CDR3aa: CASSSLGQGINQPQHF
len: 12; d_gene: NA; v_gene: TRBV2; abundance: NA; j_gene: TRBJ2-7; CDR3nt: TGTGCCAGCAGTGAACAGTATGCCGAGCAGTACTTC; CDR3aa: CASSEQYAEQYF
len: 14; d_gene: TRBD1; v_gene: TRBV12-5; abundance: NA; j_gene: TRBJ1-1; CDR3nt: TGTGCTAGTGGTCCGGGACAGAGGAACACTGAAGCTTTCTTT; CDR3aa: CASGPGQRNTEAFF
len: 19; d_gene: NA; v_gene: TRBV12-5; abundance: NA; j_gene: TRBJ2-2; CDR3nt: TGTGCTAGTGGTTTTGCCCCATCGGGCAGGGATTCCTACACCGGGGAGCTGTTTTTT; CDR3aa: CASGFAPSGRDSYTGELFF
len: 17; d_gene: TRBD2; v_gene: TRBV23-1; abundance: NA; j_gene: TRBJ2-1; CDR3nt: TGCGCCAGCAGTCACCCGGGAGGTCCCCGTTCCTACAATGAGCAGTTCTTC; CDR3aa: CASSHPGGPRSYNEQFF
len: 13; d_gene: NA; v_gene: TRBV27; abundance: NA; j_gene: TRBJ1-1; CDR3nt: TGTGCCAGCACCAAAACAGGTATGACTGAAGCTTTCTTT; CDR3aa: CASTKTGMTEAFF
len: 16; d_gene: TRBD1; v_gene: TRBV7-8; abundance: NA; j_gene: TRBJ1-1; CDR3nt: TGTGCCAGCAGCGCGCGGACAGGGGTCGGGAGCACTGAAGCTTTCTTT; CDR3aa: CASSARTGVGSTEAFF
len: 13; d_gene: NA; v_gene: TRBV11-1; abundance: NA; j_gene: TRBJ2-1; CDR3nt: TGTGCCAGCAGCTTACAGCGCGTAAATGAGCAGTTCTTC; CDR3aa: CASSLQRVNEQFF
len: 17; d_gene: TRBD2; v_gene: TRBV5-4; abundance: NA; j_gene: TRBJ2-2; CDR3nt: TGTGCCAGCAGCTTGGCTAGCGGGGGGGCCGGCACCGGGGAGCTGTTTTTT; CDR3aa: CASSLASGGAGTGELFF
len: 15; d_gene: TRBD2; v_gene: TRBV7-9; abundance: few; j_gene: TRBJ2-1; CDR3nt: TGTGCCAGCAGCGAAGGGACTACCCCTGGCAATGAGCAGTTCTTC; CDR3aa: CASSEGTTPGNEQFF
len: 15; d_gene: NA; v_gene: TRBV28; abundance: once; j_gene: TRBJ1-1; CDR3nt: TGTGCCAGCAGTTCATCTCAGGGCATGAACACTGAAGCTTTCTTT; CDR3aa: CASSSSQGMNTEAFF
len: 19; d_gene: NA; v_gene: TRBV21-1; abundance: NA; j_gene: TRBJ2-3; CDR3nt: TGTGCCAGCAGCCTACTCCCGGGACAGGGGGCAAGTGGCACAGATACGCAGTATTTT; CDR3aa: CASSLLPGQGASGTDTQYF
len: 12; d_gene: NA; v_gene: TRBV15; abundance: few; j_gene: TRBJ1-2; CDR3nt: TGTGCCACCAGCAGACACGAGAAAGTCTACACCTTC; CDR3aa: CATSRHEKVYTF
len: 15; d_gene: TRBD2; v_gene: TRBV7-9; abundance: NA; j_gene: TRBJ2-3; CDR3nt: TGTGCCAGCGCGGGGGGGCTGAGTTTCACAGATACGCAGTATTTT; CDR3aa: CASAGGLSFTDTQYF
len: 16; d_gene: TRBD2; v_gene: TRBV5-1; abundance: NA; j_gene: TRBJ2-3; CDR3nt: TGCGCCAGCAGCAGCGGACTAGCGGGGTACCGGGATACGCAGTATTTT; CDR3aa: CASSSGLAGYRDTQYF
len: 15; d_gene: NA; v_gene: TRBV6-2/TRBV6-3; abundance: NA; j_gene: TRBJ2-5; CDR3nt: TGTGCCAGCAGTTCCGGTCCCGTAGGGGTTGGGACCCAGTACTTC; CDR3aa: CASSSGPVGVGTQYF
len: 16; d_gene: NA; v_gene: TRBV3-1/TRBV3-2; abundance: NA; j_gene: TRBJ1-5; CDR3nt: TGTGCCAGCAGCCCCGGAACGGGAAATAGCAATCAGCCCCAGCATTTT; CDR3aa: CASSPGTGNSNQPQHF
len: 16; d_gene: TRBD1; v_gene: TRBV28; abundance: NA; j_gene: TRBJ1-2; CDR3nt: TGTGCCAGCACCCCCCTTCATCGGGACAGCTGGTATGGCTACACCTTC; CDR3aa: CASTPLHRDSWYGYTF
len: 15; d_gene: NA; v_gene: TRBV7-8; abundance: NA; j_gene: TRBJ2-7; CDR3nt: TGTGCCAGCAGCCGCCAAGGAGGACCACCCTACGAGCAGTACTTC; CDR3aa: CASSRQGGPPYEQYF
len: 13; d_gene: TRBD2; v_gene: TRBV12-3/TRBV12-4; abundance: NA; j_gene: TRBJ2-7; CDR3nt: TGTGCCAGCAGCCCGGGGACTAGTGTCGAGCAGTACTTC; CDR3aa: CASSPGTSVEQYF
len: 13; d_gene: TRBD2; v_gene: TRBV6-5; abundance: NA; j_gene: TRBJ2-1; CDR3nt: TGTGCCAGCAGGACTAGCGGGTACAATGAGCAGTTCTTC; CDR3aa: CASRTSGYNEQFF
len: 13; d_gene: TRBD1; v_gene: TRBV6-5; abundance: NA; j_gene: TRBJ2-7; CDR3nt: TGTGCCAGCAGCGACAGGGGGTCTTACGAGCAGTACTTC; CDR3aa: CASSDRGSYEQYF
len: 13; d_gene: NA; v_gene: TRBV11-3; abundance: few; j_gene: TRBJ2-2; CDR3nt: TGTGCCAGCAGTATTGTGGAGTCCGGGGAGCTGTTTTTT; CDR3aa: CASSIVESGELFF
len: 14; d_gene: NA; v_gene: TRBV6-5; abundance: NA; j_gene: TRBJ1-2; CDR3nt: TGTGCCAGCACTTGGGACATTCTGCTCTATGGCTACACCTTC; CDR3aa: CASTWDILLYGYTF
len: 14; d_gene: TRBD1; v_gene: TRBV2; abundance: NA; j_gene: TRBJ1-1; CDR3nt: TGTGCCAGCAGGGGACAGCCGGAAGGTACTGAAGCTTTCTTT; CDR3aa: CASRGQPEGTEAFF
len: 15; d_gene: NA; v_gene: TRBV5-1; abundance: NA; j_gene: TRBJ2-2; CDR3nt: TGCGCCAGCAGCATAGCTACAGGGAACACCGGGGAGCTGTTTTTT; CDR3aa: CASSIATGNTGELFF
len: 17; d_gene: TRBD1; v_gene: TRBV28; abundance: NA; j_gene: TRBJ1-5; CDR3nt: TGTGCCAGCAGTTCGTCCGCCACAGGGGTACTAAATCAGCCCCAGCATTTT; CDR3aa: CASSSSATGVLNQPQHF
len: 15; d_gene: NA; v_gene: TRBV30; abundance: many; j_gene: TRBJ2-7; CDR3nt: TGTGCCTGGACCGGTAGGGGCCCTAGCTCCTACGAGCAGTACTTC; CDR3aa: CAWTGRGPSSYEQYF
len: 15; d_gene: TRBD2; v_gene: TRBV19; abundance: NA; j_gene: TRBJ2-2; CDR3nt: TGTGCCAGTAGTAGCCGGGCGGCGGGAGGTGGGGAGCTGTTTTTT; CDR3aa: CASSSRAAGGGELFF
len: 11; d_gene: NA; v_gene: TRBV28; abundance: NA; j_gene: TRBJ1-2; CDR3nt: TGTGCCTCCAGGGTCGACTATGGCTACACCTTC; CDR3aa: CASRVDYGYTF
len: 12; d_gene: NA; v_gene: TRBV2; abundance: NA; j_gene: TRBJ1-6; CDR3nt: TGTGCCAGCAGACTAGCGGGTTCACCCCTCCACTTT; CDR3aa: CASRLAGSPLHF
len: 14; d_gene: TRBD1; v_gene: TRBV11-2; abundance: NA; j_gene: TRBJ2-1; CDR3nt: TGTGCCAGCAGAAGGACAGGGGGCACGGGTGAGCAGTTCTTC; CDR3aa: CASRRTGGTGEQFF
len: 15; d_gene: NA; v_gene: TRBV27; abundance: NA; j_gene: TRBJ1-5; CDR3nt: TGTGCCAGCAGTCCCCCGAGGGATGGCAATCAGCCCCAGCATTTT; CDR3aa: CASSPPRDGNQPQHF
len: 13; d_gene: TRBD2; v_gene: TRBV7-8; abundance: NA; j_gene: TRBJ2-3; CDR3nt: TGTGCCAGCAGCCACGGGGGGTTATACTCGCAGTATTTT; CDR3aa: CASSHGGLYSQYF
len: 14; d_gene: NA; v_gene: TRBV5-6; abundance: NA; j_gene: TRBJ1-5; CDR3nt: TGTGCCAGCAGCGGGGGGGATAGCAATCAGCCCCAGCATTTT; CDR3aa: CASSGGDSNQPQHF
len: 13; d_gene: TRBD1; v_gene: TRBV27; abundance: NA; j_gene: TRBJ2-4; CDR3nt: TGTGCCAGCAGCTGGGGACAGGGGGACATTCAGTACTTC; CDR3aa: CASSWGQGDIQYF
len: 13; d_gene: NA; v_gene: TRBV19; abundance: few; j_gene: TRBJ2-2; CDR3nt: TGTGCCAGTAGTGAGAGTGCCGCCGGGGAGCTGTTTTTT; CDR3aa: CASSESAAGELFF